This entry lists 14 T cell receptor beta chains sequenced from one sample in a study of CD8+ T cells in alopecia areata. Extracted RNA was reverse transcribed into cDNA, the sequencing template. Clones were sequenced by immunoSEQ multiplex PCR, and TCRdb holds only the in-frame ones, with some missing. The repertoire holds 150,000 or so clones, with 67% as singletons. The sample was CD8+ T cells sorted from blood, taken at week 0. These receptors were obtained from a human donor with alopecia areata.

The chain couples TRBV29-1 to TRBJ2-7; 9 bases are a match to TRBD2. V was pared by 4 bases and J by 4 bases, with 8 bases of the junction left unmatched. The CDR3 covers 14 residues. CDR1 is SQVTM, CDR2 ANQGSEA, per germline. CDR3 amino acids: CSVAGQRGVYEQYF. In nucleotides, the CDR3 is TGCAGCGTTGCGGGACAGCGGGGGGTTTACGAGCAGTACTTC.

J is TRBJ2-3 and V is TRBV9; 11 nucleotides agree with TRBD2. CDR1 is SGDLS and CDR2 is YYNGEE in the germline V gene. With 4 bases clipped from V and 1 base from J, the junction kept 11 bases outside the gene matches. The CDR3 has 18 residues. The CDR3 sequence is CASSKPRTSGLGTDTQYF. CDR3 nucleotide sequence: TGTGCCAGCAGCAAGCCCCGGACTAGCGGGCTTGGCACAGATACGCAGTATTTT.

The chain recombines TRBV11-2 with TRBJ2-1, with 11 bases fitting TRBD1. The germline gives CDR1 SGHAT, CDR2 FQNNGV. The CDR3 is made up of 15 amino acids. V was clipped by 4 bases and J by 6 bases; unmatched bases: 5. The CDR3 loop reads CASSSGQGASNEQFF. CDR3 coding DNA: TGTGCCAGCAGCTCCGGACAGGGGGCTAGCAATGAGCAGTTCTTC.

This clone turned up a few times. The chain has TRBV11-2 and TRBJ2-5; 12 bases are shared with TRBD2. Germline loops: CDR1 SGHAT, CDR2 FQNNGV. There are 16 residues in the CDR3. V trimming: 1 base; J trimming: 5 bases; junction bases outside the gene matches: 5. The CDR3 loop reads CASSLASGGAWETQYF. The CDR3 DNA reads TGTGCCAGCAGCTTAGCTAGCGGGGGGGCGTGGGAGACCCAGTACTTC.

The chain is built from TRBV4-1 and TRBJ2-3, with 7 bases that match TRBD1. After removal of 3 bases from V and 2 bases from J, the junction contained 5 bases not matched to a gene. Germline CDR1 MGHRA, CDR2 YSYEKL. This CDR3 comprises 15 residues. The CDR3 DNA reads as TGCGCCAGCAGCCAGTTGACAGGGCCCACAGATACGCAGTATTTT. Translated: CASSQLTGPTDTQYF.

CDR3 sequence: CASSLGAAYTF. The DNA for the CDR3 is TGCGCCAGCAGCTTGGGGGCGGCCTACACCTTC. The chain is built from TRBV5-1 and TRBJ1-2, with D uncertain. Trimming left V 0 bases short and J 10 bases short, with 7 bases between. The CDR3 loop spans 11 amino acids. Looked up from germline, CDR1 is SGHRS and CDR2 is YFSETQ.

The rearrangement links TRBV29-1 to TRBJ1-1; TRBD1 matches 7 bases. CDR1 and CDR2 from the germline V gene are SQVTM and ANQGSEA. V gave up 5 bases and J gave up 0 bases; unmatched junction bases: 3. The CDR3 length is 13 residues. CDR3 sequence: CSVFGQVNTEAFF. CDR3 sequence (DNA): TGCAGCGTTTTTGGACAGGTGAACACTGAAGCTTTCTTT.

The J gene is TRBJ2-1, the V gene TRBV29-1, with D possibly being TRBD1 (5 bases). Trimming removed 4 bases at V and 6 bases at J, with 13 bases between. Germline loops: CDR1 SQVTM, CDR2 ANQGSEA. CDR3 size: 13 residues. CDR3 DNA: TGCAGCGTTGTAGGACACAAAGGCAATGAGCAGTTCTTC. As protein: CSVVGHKGNEQFF.

The chain employs TRBV9 and TRBJ2-2; D is uncertain. The CDR3 consists of 14 residues. Looked up from germline, CDR1 is SGDLS and CDR2 is YYNGEE. V dropped 3 bases and J dropped 6 bases, with 12 bases sitting between them. The CDR3 sequence is CASSERLYAGELFF. In DNA form, the CDR3 reads TGTGCCAGCAGCGAGCGACTGTATGCCGGGGAGCTGTTTTTT.

This clone was counted only a few times. This chain uses TRBV5-6 with TRBJ2-3; 10 positions agree with TRBD1. Per the germline V gene, CDR1 is SGHDT and CDR2 is YYEEEE. J was trimmed by 3 bases and V by 4 bases; bases with no gene match: 5. CDR3 size: 15 residues. The CDR3 region has the DNA TGTGCCAGCAGCCCCCCGGGACAGGGGACAGATACGCAGTATTTT. Protein sequence: CASSPPGQGTDTQYF.

CDR3 in DNA: TGTGCCAGCAGCTTGGGGGACAACTACAATGAGCAGTTCTTC. This sequence encodes CASSLGDNYNEQFF. The chain is built from TRBV7-9 and TRBJ2-1, with D possibly matching TRBD1 (6 bases). The CDR3 is 14 amino acids. Looked up from germline, CDR1 is SEHNR and CDR2 is FQNEAQ (reference sequence). Trimming pared 3 bases from V and 3 bases from J, leaving 9 bases between.

The CDR3 DNA follows: TGTGCCAGCACCTGGGGGGTCACCGGGGAGCTGTTTTTT. Translation: CASTWGVTGELFF. The chain couples TRBV27 to TRBJ2-2; possible D gene TRBD2, 6 bases. In germline, CDR1 is MNHEY, CDR2 SMNVEV (reference sequence). V was clipped by 7 bases and J by 4 bases, with 10 bases between them. The CDR3 is 13 residues long.

The gene calls are TRBV11-2 and TRBJ2-1, with 11 bases fitting TRBD2. Looked up from germline, CDR1 is SGHAT and CDR2 is FQNNGV. V shed 5 bases, J shed 1 base, and the junction held 4 bases outside the gene matches. This CDR3 is built from 16 residues. CDR3 sequence reads: CASSLRLAGSYNEQFF. The CDR3 DNA follows: TGTGCCAGCAGCCTAAGACTAGCGGGGTCCTACAATGAGCAGTTCTTC.

V gene TRBV10-3 combines with J gene TRBJ2-3; tentative D call: TRBD2 (6 bases). CDR3 length: 16 amino acids. Trimming took off 0 bases at V and 0 bases at J, with 10 bases between the two ends. Germline V gene sequence: CDR1 ENHRY, CDR2 SYGVKD. The CDR3 reads CAISESPGGSTDTQYF. As DNA, the CDR3 is TGTGCCATCAGTGAGTCCCCCGGGGGAAGCACAGATACGCAGTATTTT.